One TCR beta chain is described in this entry. What antigen it recognizes has not been identified. No clone much larger than this one lies a single base away; base qualities are absent. Genomic DNA was used as template for profiling of TCR beta VDJ combinations and CDR3 sequences. An Illumina HiSeq 2000 was used for TCR repertoire sequencing. The source study handled its data this way. Repertoires were assessed using TRBV/TRBJ rearrangement plots, CDR3 size and DJ length profiles, and Simpson's diversity index. Whichever DNA sequence was most abundant in the deep sequencing data was defined as the immunodominant clone. CDR3 amino acid sequences were screened for sharing across subjects and were compared with published repertoires and the VDJdb database. TCRdb took the public reads, trimmed them with fastp at Q25, ran MiXCR for clone calling and kept in-frame beta chains. Rows with one shared CDR3 protein collapse into an entry with the most common genes and DNA. TCRdb's processing, not the authors', yielded these V and J calls. The sample includes roughly 290,000 distinct CDR3 sequences, with 50% to 65% observed a single time. The ten largest make up approximately 1.3% of the sample.

V sheds 5 bases and J sheds 5 bases, leaving 9 bases between their ends. The CDR3 goes from the cysteine to the phenylalanine over 12 residues. Of all the DNA, just the CDR3 is kept, 36 bases in frame from base 1. Sequences LGHNA (CDR1) and YNFKEQ (CDR2) are obtained from the germline V gene. The entry originates in a study of CD8+CD57+ T cells in acquired aplastic anemia (dated by TCRdb to the late 2010s). General notes on the study: DNA extracted from sorted CD4+ and CD8+ cells had a mean of roughly 3 ug, with a range of roughly 0.18 to 27.4 ug. CD8+CD57+ expansion was defined as a frequency above the mean frequency observed in healthy subjects. What the work shows at the level of the full study, not this receptor alone: Roughly 30 CD8+ CDR3 sequences were found to be shared between patients and controls, but these sequences appeared to be highly expressed in patients and within the immunodominant clones of the patients. CD8+ Simpson's diversity did not differ significantly between patients and healthy controls (P=0.060).

Flow cytometry had shown CD8+CD57+ cell expansion in the patients selected for sequencing. Every patient had severe acquired aplastic anemia, diagnosed using the International Study of Aplastic Anemia and Agranulocytosis and Camitta criteria. No patient had received any therapy when blood was sampled. In this study, sorted CD4+ and CD8+ T cells from the blood of healthy subjects and of severe aplastic anemia patients had their TCR repertoires deep-sequenced. Patients were enrolled in the USA under clinicaltrials.gov protocols 00001620, 01623167, 00001397, 00071045, 00081523 and 00961064. Ficoll-Paque density gradient centrifugation was used to isolate peripheral blood mononuclear cells. Before DNA extraction, CD4+ and CD8+ T cells were sorted with FACS or magnetic beads.

Material for sequencing was sorted CD4+, CD8+, or CD8+CD57+ T cells (not recorded which) from PBMCs. This clonotype originated in a human donor with aplastic anemia. This chain joins TRBV4-2 to TRBJ2-5; the D gene remains uncertain. Here the CDR3 is given as CASSSRHETQYF. The DNA is TGTGCCAGCAGCTCTCGTCACGAGACCCAGTACTTC.